The TCR beta chain described here comes from a study of shared clonotypes between healthy human individuals. The method was immunoSEQ multiplex PCR; TCRdb's version includes in-frame clones alone and lacks a portion of them. The sample yields approximately 2.5 million clones, around nine tenths seen once. Germline lookup yields CDR1 SEHNR and CDR2 FQNEAQ (reference sequence). The CDR3 is 15 amino acids. The V and J ends lost 5 bases and 6 bases, in that order; junction bases with no gene match: 6. Material: naive CD4+ T cells sorted from blood. The subset: CD45RA+ positively selected. This rearrangement joins TRBV7-9 to TRBJ2-3; 12 bases are shared with TRBD2. This clonotype originated in a man between 18 and 29 years old in good health. For the CDR3, the DNA is TGTGCCAGCAGCGCAAGACTAGCGGGAGTGGATACGCAGTATTTT. Protein product: CASSARLAGVDTQYF.